This T cell receptor (beta chain) was obtained from a study of beta chain features in type 1 diabetes. General study points: Relative to healthy donors, patients appeared to have naive, central memory and Treg TCRB repertoires that were more similar.

About this clone: The target antigen is unknown.

The germline CDR1 and CDR2 sequences are ENHRY and SYGVKD. The J segment lost 9 bases and the V segment lost 11 bases, leaving 10 bases of the junction unmatched. The CDR3 contains 12 residues. Isolated RNA was reverse transcribed in full, so expressed TCRB transcripts were sequenced. Produced via immunoSEQ multiplex PCR; TCRdb's table is partial and in-frame only. The sample has about 320,000 clones, 11% to 15% seen once. Sequencing used central memory CD4+ T cells from blood. The rearrangement joins TRBV10-3 to TRBJ2-1; 7 bases are a match to TRBD2. The TCR originated in a man aged 25 to 45 in good health. The CDR3 nucleotides read TGTGCCCTCCGGGAGGATGAGGGTGAGCAGTTCTTC. It translates to CALREDEGEQFF.